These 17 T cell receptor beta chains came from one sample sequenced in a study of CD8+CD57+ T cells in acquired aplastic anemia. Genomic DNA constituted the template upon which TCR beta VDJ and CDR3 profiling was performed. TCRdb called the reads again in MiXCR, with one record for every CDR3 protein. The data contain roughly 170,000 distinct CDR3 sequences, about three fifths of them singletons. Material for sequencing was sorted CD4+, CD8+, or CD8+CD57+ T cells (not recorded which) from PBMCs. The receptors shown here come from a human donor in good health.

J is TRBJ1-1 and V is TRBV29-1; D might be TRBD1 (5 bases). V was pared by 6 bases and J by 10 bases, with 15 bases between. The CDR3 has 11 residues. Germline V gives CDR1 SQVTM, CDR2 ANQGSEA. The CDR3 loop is CSVQGIEGAFF. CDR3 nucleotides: TGCAGCGTCCAGGGAATCGAGGGAGCTTTCTTT.

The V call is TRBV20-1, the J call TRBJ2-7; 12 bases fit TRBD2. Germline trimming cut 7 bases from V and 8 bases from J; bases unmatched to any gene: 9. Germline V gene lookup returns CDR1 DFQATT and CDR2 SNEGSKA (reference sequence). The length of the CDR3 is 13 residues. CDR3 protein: CSVLAGGQYKQYF. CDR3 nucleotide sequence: TGCAGTGTTCTAGCGGGGGGGCAGTACAAGCAGTACTTC.

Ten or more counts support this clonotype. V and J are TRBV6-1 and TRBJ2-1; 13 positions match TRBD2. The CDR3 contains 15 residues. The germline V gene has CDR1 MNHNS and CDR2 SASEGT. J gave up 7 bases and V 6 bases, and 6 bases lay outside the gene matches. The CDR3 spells CASRATSGRLNEQFF. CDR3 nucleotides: TGTGCCAGCAGAGCGACTAGCGGGAGGCTAAATGAGCAGTTCTTC.

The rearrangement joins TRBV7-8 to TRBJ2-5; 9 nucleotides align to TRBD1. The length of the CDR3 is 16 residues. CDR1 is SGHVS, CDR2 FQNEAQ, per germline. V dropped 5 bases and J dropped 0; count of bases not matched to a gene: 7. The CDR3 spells CASSKTGGSNQETQYF. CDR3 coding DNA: TGTGCCAGCAGCAAGACAGGGGGGTCTAACCAAGAGACCCAGTACTTC.

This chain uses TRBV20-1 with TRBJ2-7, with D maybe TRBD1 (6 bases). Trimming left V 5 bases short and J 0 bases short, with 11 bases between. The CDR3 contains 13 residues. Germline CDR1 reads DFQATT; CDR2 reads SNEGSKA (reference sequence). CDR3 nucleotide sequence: TGCAGTGCTTGGGCAGGGGACTCCTACGAGCAGTACTTC. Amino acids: CSAWAGDSYEQYF.

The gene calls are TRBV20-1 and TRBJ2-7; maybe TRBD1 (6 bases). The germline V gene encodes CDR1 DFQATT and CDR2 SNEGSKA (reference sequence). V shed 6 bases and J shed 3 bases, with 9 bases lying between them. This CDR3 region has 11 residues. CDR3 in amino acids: CSAFRGYEQYF. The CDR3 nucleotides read TGCAGTGCGTTCAGGGGCTACGAGCAGTACTTC.

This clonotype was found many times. The CDR3 region is CASSVGTGGGYTGELFF. CDR3 nucleotides: TGTGCCAGCAGCGTAGGGACAGGGGGCGGTTACACCGGGGAGCTGTTTTTT. V and J are TRBV9 and TRBJ2-2; 11 nucleotides match TRBD1. Germline CDR1 and CDR2: SGDLS and YYNGEE. This CDR3 comprises 17 residues. J lost 3 bases, V lost 0 bases, and 4 bases had no gene match.

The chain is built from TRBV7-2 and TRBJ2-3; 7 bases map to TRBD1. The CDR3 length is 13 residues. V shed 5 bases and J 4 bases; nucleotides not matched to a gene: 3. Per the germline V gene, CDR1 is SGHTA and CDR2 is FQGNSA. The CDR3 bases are TGTGCCAGCAGCCCGAGGGGGCCAGATACGCAGTATTTT. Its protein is CASSPRGPDTQYF.

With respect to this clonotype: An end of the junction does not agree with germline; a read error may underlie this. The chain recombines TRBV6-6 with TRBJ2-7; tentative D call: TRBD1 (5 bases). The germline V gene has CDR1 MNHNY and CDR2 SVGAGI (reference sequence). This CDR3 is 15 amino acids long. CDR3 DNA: TGTGTCAGCAGTTACTCACAAGGGGCACCCTACGAGCAGTACTTC. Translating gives CVSSYSQGAPYEQYF.

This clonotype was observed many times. The CDR3 bases are TGTGCCAGCAGCTCAACAGCCGGGACTAGCGTCTCCTACGAGCAGTACTTC. Its translation: CASSSTAGTSVSYEQYF. The chain employs TRBV7-8 and TRBJ2-7, with 10 bases identical to TRBD2. Germline V lookup: CDR1 SGHVS, CDR2 FQNEAQ. The trim removed 4 bases at V and 0 bases at J, leaving 9 bases unmatched. This CDR3 has 17 residues. The full variable domain, its missing parts supplied by reference TRBV7-8 and TRBJ2-7, is GAGVSQSPRYKVAKRGQDVALRCDPISGHVSLFWYQQALGQGPEFLTYFQNEAQLDKSGLPSDRFFAERPEGSVSTLKIQRTQQEDSAVYLCASSSTAGTSVSYEQYFGPGTRLTVT.

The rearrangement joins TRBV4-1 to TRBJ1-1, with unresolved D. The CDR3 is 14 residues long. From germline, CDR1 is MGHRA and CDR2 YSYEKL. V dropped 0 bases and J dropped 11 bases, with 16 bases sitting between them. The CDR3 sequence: CASSQDQWAENAFF. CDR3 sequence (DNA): TGCGCCAGCAGCCAAGACCAGTGGGCAGAGAACGCTTTCTTT.

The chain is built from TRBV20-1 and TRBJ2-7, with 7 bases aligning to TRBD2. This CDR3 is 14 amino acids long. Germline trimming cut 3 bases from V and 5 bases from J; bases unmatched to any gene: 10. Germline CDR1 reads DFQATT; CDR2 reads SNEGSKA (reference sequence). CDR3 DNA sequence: TGCAGTGCTAGGGACGGCTGGGGGGGGAACGAGCAGTACTTC. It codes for CSARDGWGGNEQYF.

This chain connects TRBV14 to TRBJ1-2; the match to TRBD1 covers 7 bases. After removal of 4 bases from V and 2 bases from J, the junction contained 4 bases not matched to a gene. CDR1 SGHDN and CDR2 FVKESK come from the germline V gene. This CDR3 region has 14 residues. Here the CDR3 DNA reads TGTGCCAGCAGCCGACAGGGCACCAACTATGGCTACACCTTC. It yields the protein CASSRQGTNYGYTF.

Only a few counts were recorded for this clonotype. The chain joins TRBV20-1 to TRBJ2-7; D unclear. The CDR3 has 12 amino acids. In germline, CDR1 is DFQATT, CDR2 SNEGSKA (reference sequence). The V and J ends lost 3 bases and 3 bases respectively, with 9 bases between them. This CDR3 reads CSASLLDYEQYF. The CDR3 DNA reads TGCAGTGCTAGCTTGCTAGACTACGAGCAGTACTTC.

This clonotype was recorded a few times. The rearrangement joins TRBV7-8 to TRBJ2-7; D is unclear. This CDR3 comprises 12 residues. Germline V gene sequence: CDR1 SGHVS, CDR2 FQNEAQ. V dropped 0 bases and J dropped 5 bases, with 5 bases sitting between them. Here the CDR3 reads CASSLALDEQYF. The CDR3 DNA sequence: TGTGCCAGCAGCTTAGCGCTTGACGAGCAGTACTTC.

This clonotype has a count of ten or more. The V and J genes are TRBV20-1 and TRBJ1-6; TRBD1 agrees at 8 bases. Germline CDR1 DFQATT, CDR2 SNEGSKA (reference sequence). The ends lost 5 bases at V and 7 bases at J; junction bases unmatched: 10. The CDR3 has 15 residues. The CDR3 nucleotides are TGCAGTGCTGGACCCGGGACAGGAAGAAATTCACCCCTCCACTTT. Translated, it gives CSAGPGTGRNSPLHF.

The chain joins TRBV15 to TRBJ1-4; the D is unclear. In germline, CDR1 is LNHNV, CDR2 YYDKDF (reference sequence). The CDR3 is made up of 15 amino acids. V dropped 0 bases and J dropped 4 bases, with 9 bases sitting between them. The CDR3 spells CATSRDSKFNEKLFF. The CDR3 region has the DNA TGTGCCACCAGCAGAGATTCCAAGTTTAATGAAAAACTGTTTTTT.